The 10 T cell receptor beta chains below come from one sample, sequenced in a study of blood T cells in healthy people across ages. Using a J-beta primer mix together with a sample-barcoded 5' primer, a second PCR was run for about 6 to 12 cycles. TCRdb processed the 5' RACE reads anew with MiXCR; each CDR3 protein has one entry. In the table there are 600,000 or so distinct CDR3 sequences, approximately 30% of which are singletons. Material: blood. The receptors here all came from a woman older than 75 in good health.

This clonotype occurred a few times. Here the CDR3 DNA reads TGTGCCAGCAGTGGACTAGCGGGCGGTCGTCGGTATTTT. Translated, it gives CASSGLAGGRRYF. The chain couples TRBV6-2 or TRBV6-3 to TRBJ2-3, with 11 positions matching TRBD2. The CDR3 has 13 residues. The germline V gene has CDR1 MNHEY and CDR2 SVGEGT. Trimming at V came to 5 bases and at J to 14 bases, leaving 9 bases not matched to a gene.

The J gene is TRBJ1-1, the V gene TRBV5-1; D perhaps matches TRBD1 (5 bases). The CDR3 contains 15 residues. CDR1 and CDR2 from the germline V gene are SGHRS and YFSETQ. Trimming removed 0 bases at V and 5 bases at J, with 14 bases between. The CDR3 DNA reads TGCGCCAGCAGCTTGGGGAACGGGGGAACGACTGAAGCTTTCTTT. Translation: CASSLGNGGTTEAFF.

A remark on this clonotype: A much larger clone lies a single base off, so this may be a read error. The rearrangement joins TRBV4-2 to TRBJ1-4, with D tentatively TRBD1 (5 bases). CDR1 LGHNA and CDR2 YNFKEQ come from the germline V gene. The V end lost 0 bases, the J end lost 8 bases, and 13 bases lay between the germline ends. This CDR3 comprises 15 residues. CDR3 DNA sequence: TGTGCCAGCAGCCAAGAACCCAGACAGAAGGAAAAACTGTTTTTT. As protein: CASSQEPRQKEKLFF.

This clonotype appeared a few times. This could be a read error, since a much larger clone is one nucleotide away. The rearrangement uses TRBV20-1 and TRBJ2-1, with 10 bases that match TRBD2. This CDR3 region has 16 residues. Looked up from germline, CDR1 is DFQATT and CDR2 is SNEGSKA (reference sequence). The J segment lost 3 bases and the V segment lost 3 bases, leaving 8 bases of the junction unmatched. The chain's CDR3 is CSASRLAGENYNEQFF. In DNA form, the CDR3 reads TGCAGTGCTAGTCGCCTAGCGGGGGAGAACTACAATGAGCAGTTCTTC.

This clonotype was picked up many times. The CDR3 spells CASSEYRFGSPLHF. CDR3 nucleotides: TGTGCCAGCAGCGAGTACAGATTCGGTTCACCCCTCCACTTT. The gene calls are TRBV7-2 and TRBJ1-6, with unresolved D. The CDR3 consists of 14 residues. Germline CDR1 SGHTA, CDR2 FQGNSA. With 5 bases removed from V and 9 bases from J, the gap between germline ends came to 14 bases.

This clonotype was recorded at least ten times. The chain uses TRBV10-3 and TRBJ1-2; TRBD1 aligns across 11 bases. Germline assignment: CDR1 ENHRY and CDR2 SYGVKD. V lost 11 bases to trimming and J lost 2 bases; unmatched junction nucleotides: 7. The CDR3 consists of 14 residues. CDR3 nucleotide sequence: TGTGCCTCGTGGACAGGGGGCACGAACTATGGCTACACCTTC. It specifies CASWTGGTNYGYTF.

As concerns this clonotype: A clone one base away is much larger, so this may be a read error. The rearrangement uses TRBV7-9 and TRBJ1-2; D uncertain. The CDR3 length is 13 residues. Germline CDR1 reads SEHNR; CDR2 reads FQNEAQ (reference sequence). Trimming cost V 2 bases and J 7 bases, with 11 bases left between them. The CDR3 protein is CASSLPTFGGYTF. The CDR3 bases are TGTGCCAGCAGCTTACCGACGTTTGGTGGCTACACCTTC.

This chain connects TRBV7-3 to TRBJ2-5; TRBD1 might be the D (6 bases). This CDR3 comprises 16 residues. V lost 1 base and J lost 2, with 14 bases in between. Germline V lookup: CDR1 SGHTA, CDR2 FQGTGA. The CDR3 coding sequence is TGTGCCAGCAGCTTAAGGGGGCAGGCCCCGCAAGAGACCCAGTACTTC. Its translation: CASSLRGQAPQETQYF.

About this clonotype: One base away lies a much larger clone, so this may be a sequencing read error. The chain joins TRBV7-6 to TRBJ2-7; tentatively, D is TRBD2 (6 bases). Trimming cost V 1 base and J 7 bases, with 23 bases left between them. The CDR3 covers 17 residues. CDR1 and CDR2 (germline): SGHVS, FNYEAQ. CDR3 residues: CASSLVGAGLLQSEQYF. The DNA of the CDR3 is TGTGCCAGCAGCTTAGTAGGCGCGGGGCTGCTACAGAGTGAGCAGTACTTC.

V and J are TRBV6-5 and TRBJ1-1; 8 bases map to TRBD1. Per germline, CDR1 MNHEY and CDR2 SVGAGI. With V trimmed by 2 bases and J by 12 bases, 11 bases remained unmatched. This CDR3 spans 14 amino acids. CDR3 loop: CASSYDQGARGSFF. In DNA, the CDR3 is TGTGCCAGCAGTTACGACCAGGGGGCGCGAGGGTCTTTCTTT.